This T cell receptor beta chain was observed in a study of siplizumab effects on memory and regulatory T cells (dated by TCRdb to between 2017 and 2020). Regarding the research as a whole: The study looked at the effect of siplizumab, an anti-CD2 antibody, on alloreactive T-cell subsets in allogeneic mixed lymphocyte reactions made from human PBMCs. What the work shows at the level of the full study, not this receptor alone: Whether proliferating Tregs from siplizumab cultures were suppressive was not functionally confirmed. In reactions with siplizumab, an average of roughly 69% of mappable alloreactive CD4+ clones were Treg-derived, compared with 26.9% in control reactions. The cumulative frequency of alloreactive sequences that could be traced back to unstimulated CD4+ memory T cells was significantly reduced by siplizumab. About 80-96% of proliferating CD4+ or CD8+ clones could not be given a naive or memory phenotype. Unstimulated naive T cells appeared more diverse than memory T cells, and naive cells seemed to contribute substantially to the alloresponse. Because sequences at frequencies below about 10^-5 were poorly captured, only a minor fraction of alloreactive clones could be mapped back to unstimulated subsets.

From cysteine to phenylalanine, the CDR3 is 17 amino acids long. Just the 51-base CDR3 DNA is kept, in frame starting at base 1. CDR1 MDHEN and CDR2 SYDVKM are derived from the germline V gene. The germline V end is reduced by 8 bases and the J end by 7 bases; junction bases left unmatched: 22. This clone was recorded only once. Its target antigen remains unknown. Base qualities are not provided; no much larger clone lies one nucleotide away. Library method: the immunoSEQ multiplex PCR assay. Each sample had some 9.7 x 10^4 TCR templates assayed by the deep sequencing platform. Genomic DNA extracted from sorted T cells was used for TCRbeta CDR3 sequencing. The authors' analysis ran thus. The R programming language was used for the clonal analysis of the TCRbeta CDR3 data. Unstimulated samples were compared with post-reaction CFSE-low samples to define alloreactive CD4+ and CD8+ clones. Regulatory or non-regulatory origin of alloreactive CD4+ clones was assigned by matching sequences to the sorted unstimulated Treg and non-Treg repertoires. TCRdb limited this immuneACCESS table to in-frame rearrangements with V and J called. A share of clones is missing; checked studies link under half to unresolved V genes, and the rest is unexplained. V, J and clone size derive from that table, while D and trimming were established from the DNA sequence. This sample is represented by approximately 92,000 clones; around 94% of them were singletons. Approximately 1.2% of the sample goes to the ten largest clones.

Sorted unstimulated T cells and proliferating T cells recovered from mixed lymphocyte reactions were subjected to TCRbeta CDR3 sequencing. Fresh whole blood from ten HLA-typed healthy donors served as the source for isolating PBMCs. Unstimulated CD4+ non-regulatory T cells were FACS-sorted to map the origin of alloreactive clones. The sequence came from a human donor in good health. The chain couples TRBV28 to TRBJ2-5; TRBD2 fits 7 bases in the junction. The sequencing input was non-Treg CD4+ T cells sorted from blood. In light of the paper, this sample's cell subset or site label describes: FACS-sorted unstimulated CD4+ non-regulatory T cells. The DNA sequence is as follows: TGTGCCAGCGTTAGGGCGGGAGCCCCTCCGGGCGCACGGACCCAGTACTTC. Translated, this gives CASVRAGAPPGARTQYF.